The clone carrying this T cell receptor beta chain was picked up a small number of times. The antigen is unknown. This entry comes from a study of beta chain features in type 1 diabetes. Whole-study context: Comparable age, gender and cell yields were observed in patients relative to healthy donors.

Study results and caveats: More deletions and fewer insertions at VDJ junctions were found in patients with type 1 diabetes.

The entirety of the isolated RNA underwent reverse transcription, so expressed TCRB transcripts were sequenced. Clones were sequenced by immunoSEQ multiplex PCR, and TCRdb holds only the in-frame ones, with some missing. Of roughly 450,000 clones detected, roughly 11% appear once; the ten largest clones hold 0.035% to 0.05%. There are 14 residues in the CDR3. In germline, CDR1 is MNHEY, CDR2 SVGAGI. Between the trimmed V and J ends, which lost 6 bases and 4 bases, there was a span of 14 bases. The material sequenced was naive CD4+ T cells from blood. J is TRBJ2-3 and V is TRBV6-5; a possible D gene is TRBD2 (6 bases). This clonotype originated in a woman aged 18-30 years in good health. CDR3 sequence reads: CASREAGSPDTQYF. Written as DNA, the CDR3 is TGTGCCAGCAGAGAGGCGGGATCCCCAGATACGCAGTATTTT.